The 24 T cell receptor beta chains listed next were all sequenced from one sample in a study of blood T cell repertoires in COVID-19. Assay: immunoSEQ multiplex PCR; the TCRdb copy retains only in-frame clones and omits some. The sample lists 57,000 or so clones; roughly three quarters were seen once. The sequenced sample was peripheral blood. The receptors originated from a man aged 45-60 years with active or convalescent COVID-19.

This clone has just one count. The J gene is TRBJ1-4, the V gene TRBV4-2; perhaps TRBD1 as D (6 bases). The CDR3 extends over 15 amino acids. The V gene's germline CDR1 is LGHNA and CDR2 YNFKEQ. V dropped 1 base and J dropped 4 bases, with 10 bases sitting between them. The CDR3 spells CASSQGAGDNEKLFF. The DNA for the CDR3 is TGTGCCAGCAGCCAAGGAGCAGGGGATAATGAAAAACTGTTTTTT.

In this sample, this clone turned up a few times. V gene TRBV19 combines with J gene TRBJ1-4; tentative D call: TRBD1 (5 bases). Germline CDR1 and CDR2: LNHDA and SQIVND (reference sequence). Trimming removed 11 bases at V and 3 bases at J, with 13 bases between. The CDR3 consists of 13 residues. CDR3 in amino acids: CAAQGRSNEKLFF. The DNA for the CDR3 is TGTGCCGCGCAGGGAAGGTCTAATGAAAAACTGTTTTTT.

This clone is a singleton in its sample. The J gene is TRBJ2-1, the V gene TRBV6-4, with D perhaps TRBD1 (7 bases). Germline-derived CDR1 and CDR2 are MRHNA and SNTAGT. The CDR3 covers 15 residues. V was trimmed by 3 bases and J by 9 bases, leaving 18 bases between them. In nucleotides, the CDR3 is TGTGCCAGCAGTGAAACCCAGGGGGGACTGGGTGAGCAGTTCTTC. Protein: CASSETQGGLGEQFF.

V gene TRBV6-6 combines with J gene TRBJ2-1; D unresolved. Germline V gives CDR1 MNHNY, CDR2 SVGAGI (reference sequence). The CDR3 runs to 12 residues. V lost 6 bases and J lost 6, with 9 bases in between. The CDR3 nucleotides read TGTGCCAGCAGCGTAATCGGCAATGAGCAGTTCTTC. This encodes CASSVIGNEQFF.

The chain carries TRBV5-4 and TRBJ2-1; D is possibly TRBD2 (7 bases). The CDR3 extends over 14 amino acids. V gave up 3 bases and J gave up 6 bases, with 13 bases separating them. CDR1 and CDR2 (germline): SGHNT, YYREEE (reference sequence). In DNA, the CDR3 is TGTGCCAGCAGCTCCAAAGGGGGGGTCAATGAGCAGTTCTTC. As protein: CASSSKGGVNEQFF.

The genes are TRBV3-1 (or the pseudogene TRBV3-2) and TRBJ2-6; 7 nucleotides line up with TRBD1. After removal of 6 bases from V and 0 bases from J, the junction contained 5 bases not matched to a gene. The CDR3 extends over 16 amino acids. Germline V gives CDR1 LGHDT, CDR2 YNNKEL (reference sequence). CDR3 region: CASRGQTVSGANVLTF. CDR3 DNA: TGTGCCAGCAGGGGACAGACAGTCTCTGGGGCCAACGTCCTGACTTTC.

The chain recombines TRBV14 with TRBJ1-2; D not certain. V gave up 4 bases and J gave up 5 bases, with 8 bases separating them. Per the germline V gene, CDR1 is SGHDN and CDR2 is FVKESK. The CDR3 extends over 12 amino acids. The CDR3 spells CASSLGQYGYTF. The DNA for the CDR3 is TGTGCCAGCAGCCTTGGTCAGTATGGCTACACCTTC.

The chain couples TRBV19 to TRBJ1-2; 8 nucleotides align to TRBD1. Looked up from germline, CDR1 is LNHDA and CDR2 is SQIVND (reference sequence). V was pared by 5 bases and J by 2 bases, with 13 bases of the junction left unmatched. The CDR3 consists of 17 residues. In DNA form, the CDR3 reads TGTGCCAGTAGTCTCGACCTTTTGACAGGGGCCAACTATGGCTACACCTTC. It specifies CASSLDLLTGANYGYTF. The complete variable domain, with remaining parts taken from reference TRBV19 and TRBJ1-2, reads DGGITQSPKYLFRKEGQNVTLSCEQNLNHDAMYWYRQDPGQGLRLIYYSQIVNDFQKGDIAEGYSVSREKKESFPLTVTSAQKNPTAFYLCASSLDLLTGANYGYTFGSGTRLTVV.

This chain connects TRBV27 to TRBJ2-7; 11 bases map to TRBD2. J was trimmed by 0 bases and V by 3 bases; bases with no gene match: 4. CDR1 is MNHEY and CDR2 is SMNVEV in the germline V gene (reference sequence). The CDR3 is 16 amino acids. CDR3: CASSFLAGGISYEQYF. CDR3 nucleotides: TGTGCCAGCAGTTTCCTAGCGGGAGGAATCTCCTACGAGCAGTACTTC.

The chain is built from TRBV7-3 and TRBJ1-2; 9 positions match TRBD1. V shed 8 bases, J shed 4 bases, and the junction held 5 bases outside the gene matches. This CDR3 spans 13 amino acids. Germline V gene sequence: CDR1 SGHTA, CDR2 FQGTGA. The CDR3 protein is CASSDRGGYGYTF. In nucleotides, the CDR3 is TGTGCCAGCTCGGACAGGGGTGGCTATGGCTACACCTTC. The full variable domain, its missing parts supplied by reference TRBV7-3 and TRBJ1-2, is GAGVSQTPSNKVTEKGKYVELRCDPISGHTALYWYRQSLGQGPEFLIYFQGTGAADDSGLPNDRFFAVRPEGSVSTLKIQRTERGDSAVYLCASSDRGGYGYTFGSGTRLTVV.

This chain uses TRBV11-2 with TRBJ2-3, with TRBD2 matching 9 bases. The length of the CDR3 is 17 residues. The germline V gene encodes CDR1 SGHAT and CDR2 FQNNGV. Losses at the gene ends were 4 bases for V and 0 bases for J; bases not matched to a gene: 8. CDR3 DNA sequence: TGTGCCAGCAGCTCGTCATGGACTAGCGAAAGCACAGATACGCAGTATTTT. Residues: CASSSSWTSESTDTQYF.

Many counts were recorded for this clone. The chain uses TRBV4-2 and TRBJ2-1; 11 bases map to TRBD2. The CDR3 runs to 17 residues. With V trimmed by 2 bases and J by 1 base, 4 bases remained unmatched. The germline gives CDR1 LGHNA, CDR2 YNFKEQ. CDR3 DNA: TGTGCCAGCAGCCAACAGACTAGCGGGGCGTCCTACAATGAGCAGTTCTTC. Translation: CASSQQTSGASYNEQFF.

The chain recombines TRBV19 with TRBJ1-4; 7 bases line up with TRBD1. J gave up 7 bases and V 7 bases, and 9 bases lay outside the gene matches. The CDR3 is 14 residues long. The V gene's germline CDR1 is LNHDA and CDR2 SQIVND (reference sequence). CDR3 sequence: CASTWGTESEKLFF. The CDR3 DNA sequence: TGTGCCAGTACCTGGGGGACAGAAAGTGAAAAACTGTTTTTT.

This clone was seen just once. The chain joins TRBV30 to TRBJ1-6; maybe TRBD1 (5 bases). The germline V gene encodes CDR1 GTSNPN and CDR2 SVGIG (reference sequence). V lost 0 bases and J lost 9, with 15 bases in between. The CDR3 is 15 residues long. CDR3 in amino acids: CAWSVRRGGSSPLHF. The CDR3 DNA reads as TGTGCCTGGAGTGTACGGAGGGGAGGGAGTTCACCCCTCCACTTT.

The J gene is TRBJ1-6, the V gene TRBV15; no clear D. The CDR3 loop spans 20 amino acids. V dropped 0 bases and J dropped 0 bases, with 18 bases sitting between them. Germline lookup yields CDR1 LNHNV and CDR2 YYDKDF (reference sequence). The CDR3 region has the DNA TGTGCCACCAGCAGAGATCGGTCCAGTACTATGAGCTCCTATAATTCACCCCTCCACTTT. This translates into CATSRDRSSTMSSYNSPLHF.

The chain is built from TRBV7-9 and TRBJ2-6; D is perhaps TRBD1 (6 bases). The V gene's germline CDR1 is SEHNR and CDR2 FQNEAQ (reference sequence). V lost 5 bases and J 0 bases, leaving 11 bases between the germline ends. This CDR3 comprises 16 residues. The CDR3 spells CASSDVTGSGANVLTF. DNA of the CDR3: TGTGCCAGCAGCGATGTGACAGGCTCTGGGGCCAACGTCCTGACTTTC.

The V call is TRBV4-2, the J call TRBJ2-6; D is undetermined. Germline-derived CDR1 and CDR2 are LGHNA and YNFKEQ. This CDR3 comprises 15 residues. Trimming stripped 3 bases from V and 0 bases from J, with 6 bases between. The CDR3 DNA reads TGTGCCAGCAGCCACGACATCTCTGGGGCCAACGTCCTGACTTTC. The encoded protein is CASSHDISGANVLTF.

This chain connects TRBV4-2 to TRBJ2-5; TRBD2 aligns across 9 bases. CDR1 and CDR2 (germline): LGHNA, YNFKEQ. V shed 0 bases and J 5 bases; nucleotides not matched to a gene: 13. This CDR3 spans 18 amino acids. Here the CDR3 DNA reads TGTGCCAGCAGCCAAGATAGTACAGGCGGGAGGGCCCGGGAGACCCAGTACTTC. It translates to CASSQDSTGGRARETQYF.

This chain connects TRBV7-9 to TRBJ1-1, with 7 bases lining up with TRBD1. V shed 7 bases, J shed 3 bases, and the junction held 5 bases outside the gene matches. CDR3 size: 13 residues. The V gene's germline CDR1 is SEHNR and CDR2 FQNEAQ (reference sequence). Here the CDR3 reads CASKEGADTEAFF. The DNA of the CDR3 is TGTGCCAGCAAAGAGGGGGCGGACACTGAAGCTTTCTTT.

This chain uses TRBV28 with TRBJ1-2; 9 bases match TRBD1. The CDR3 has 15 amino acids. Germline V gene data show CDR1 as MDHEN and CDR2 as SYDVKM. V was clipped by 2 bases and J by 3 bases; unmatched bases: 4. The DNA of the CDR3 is TGTGCCAGCAGTTTAGGGGGACAGGGAGACTATGGCTACACCTTC. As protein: CASSLGGQGDYGYTF.

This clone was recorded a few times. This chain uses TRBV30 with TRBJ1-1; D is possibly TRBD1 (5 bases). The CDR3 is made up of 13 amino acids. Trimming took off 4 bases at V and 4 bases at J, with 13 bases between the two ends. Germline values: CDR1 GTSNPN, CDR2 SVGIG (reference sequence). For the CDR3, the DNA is TGTGCCTGGAACAGGCTCAGGGTCACTGAAGCTTTCTTT. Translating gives CAWNRLRVTEAFF.

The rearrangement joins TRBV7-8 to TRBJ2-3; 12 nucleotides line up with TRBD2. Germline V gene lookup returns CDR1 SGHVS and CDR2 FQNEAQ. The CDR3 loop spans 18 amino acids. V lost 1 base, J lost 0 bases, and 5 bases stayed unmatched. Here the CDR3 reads CASSLGSSGGASTDTQYF. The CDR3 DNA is TGTGCCAGCAGCTTAGGATCTAGCGGGGGGGCTAGCACAGATACGCAGTATTTT.

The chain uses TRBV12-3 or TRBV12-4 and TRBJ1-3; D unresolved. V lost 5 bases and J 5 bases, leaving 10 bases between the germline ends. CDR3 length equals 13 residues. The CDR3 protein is CASSLEQRNTIYF. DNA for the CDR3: TGTGCCAGCAGTCTGGAACAGAGAAACACCATATATTTT.

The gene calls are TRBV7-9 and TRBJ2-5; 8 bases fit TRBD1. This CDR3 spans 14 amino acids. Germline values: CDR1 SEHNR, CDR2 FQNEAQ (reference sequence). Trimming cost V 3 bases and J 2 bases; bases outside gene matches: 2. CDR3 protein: CASSFGTGQETQYF. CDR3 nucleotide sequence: TGTGCCAGCAGCTTTGGGACAGGTCAAGAGACCCAGTACTTC. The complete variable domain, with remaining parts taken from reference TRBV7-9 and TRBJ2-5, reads DTGVSQNPRHKITKRGQNVTFRCDPISEHNRLYWYRQTLGQGPEFLTYFQNEAQLEKSRLLSDRFSAERPKGSFSTLEIQRTEQGDSAMYLCASSFGTGQETQYFGPGTRLLVL.